This T cell receptor (beta chain) was recorded in a study of T cell responses to AZD1222 COVID-19 vaccine. General observations from the study: Repertoires were obtained solely post-peak T cell response. Baseline serology detected seropositivity in only a handful of AZD1222 recipients. Spike-specific TCR breadth and depth were elevated following two AZD1222 doses.

Concerning this clone itself: Its antigen remains unknown.

Sequencing used immunoSEQ multiplex PCR; TCRdb keeps in-frame clones, though not all of them. The sample includes over 90,000 clones, 70% to 90% of them seen just once. Trimming removed 4 bases from V and 5 bases from J; junction bases left unmatched: 3. Germline V gives CDR1 SQVTM, CDR2 ANQGSEA. This CDR3 is built from 13 residues. This receptor was obtained from an adult who received the AZD1222 COVID-19 vaccine. The chain has TRBV29-1 and TRBJ1-5; 9 bases map to TRBD1. The sample consisted of peripheral blood, taken 28 days after the second AZD1222 dose. CDR3 DNA sequence: TGCAGCGTTGGTCGGGACAGGGATCAGCCCCAGCATTTT. It encodes CSVGRDRDQPQHF.